This is a list of T cell receptor beta chains from one sample in a study of blood T cell repertoires in COVID-19. This table comes from immunoSEQ multiplex PCR, and its TCRdb copy is limited to in-frame clones, with some not included. The sample includes about 270,000 clones, around four fifths of them seen just once. Sequences were obtained from peripheral blood. The receptors were sampled from a woman in her forties or fifties with active or convalescent COVID-19. Both conserved end residues are part of each CDR3. The order of the fields is CDR3 DNA, CDR3 protein, CDR3 length, J gene, V gene, D gene, clone size. The D gene is left open where the match is weak. Clone sizes are given selectively: once, few, many, or a class where the clone is expanded.

TGCGCCAGCAGCTTGGTGGGGACAGGACAAGAGACCCAGTACTTC	CASSLVGTGQETQYF	15	TRBJ2-5	TRBV5-1	TRBD1	once
TGCGCCAGCAGCCAGGAGACAGATTCCTACGAGCAGTACTTC	CASSQETDSYEQYF	14	TRBJ2-7	TRBV4-1	.	few
TGTGCCAGCAGCCAAGTAGAGAATGAGCAGTTCTTC	CASSQVENEQFF	12	TRBJ2-1	TRBV3-1/TRBV3-2	.	.
TGTGCCAGCAGTTACTCCGGACAGGGTCGCACCGGGGAGCTGTTTTTT	CASSYSGQGRTGELFF	16	TRBJ2-2	TRBV6-6	TRBD1	.
TGTGCCAGCAGCCGCCCCGGGAAACGGGAGACCCAGTACTTC	CASSRPGKRETQYF	14	TRBJ2-5	TRBV11-2	.	many
TGTGCCAGCAGCCTGCGGGCCACCTATGGCTACACCTTC	CASSLRATYGYTF	13	TRBJ1-2	TRBV5-4	.	.
TGTGCCAGCTCACCACAGGCGGGAGAATACGAGCAGTACTTC	CASSPQAGEYEQYF	14	TRBJ2-7	TRBV18	TRBD2	.
TGTGCCAGCAGCCCTAGGACAGGGGAAGACTATGGCTACACCTTC	CASSPRTGEDYGYTF	15	TRBJ1-2	TRBV27	TRBD1	.
TGTGCCAGCAGCCGGGGGACAGTGACGAATTCACCCCTCCACTTT	CASSRGTVTNSPLHF	15	TRBJ1-6	TRBV7-9	TRBD1	once
TGTGCCAGCAGCCAAGATCGGGGTCCTTTAATCACAGATACGCAGTATTTT	CASSQDRGPLITDTQYF	17	TRBJ2-3	TRBV4-2	.	.
TGTGCCAGCAGGGCCGCAGTGCGGCGGGGCACTGAAGCTTTCTTT	CASRAAVRRGTEAFF	15	TRBJ1-1	TRBV5-4	.	.
TGTGCCAGCAGCTCGGACAGGGGAGGATCAGATACGCAGTATTTT	CASSSDRGGSDTQYF	15	TRBJ2-3	TRBV13	TRBD1	.
TGCGCCAGCAGATTGGCGGGGGTGAACACTGAAGCTTTCTTT	CASRLAGVNTEAFF	14	TRBJ1-1	TRBV5-1	.	.
TGTGCCACCAGTGATCCCGCCGACAGAGGCCTTGGCTACACCTTC	CATSDPADRGLGYTF	15	TRBJ1-2	TRBV24-1	.	.
TGTGCCAGCAGCTTAGTCACAGCGGGAGAGACCCAGTACTTC	CASSLVTAGETQYF	14	TRBJ2-5	TRBV7-8	.	.
TGTGCCAGCACCGCTCCCCGGGAACTAGAAGCTTTCTTT	CASTAPRELEAFF	13	TRBJ1-1	TRBV28	.	.
TGTGCTAGCAGCACCAACAGGGACACTGAAGCTTTCTTT	CASSTNRDTEAFF	13	TRBJ1-1	TRBV7-7	.	few
TGTGCCAGCAGCGTAGGGGCTAGCGGGAGGGCGGGCGAGCAGTACTTC	CASSVGASGRAGEQYF	16	TRBJ2-7	TRBV9	TRBD2	.
TGTGCCAGCAGCTTAACGCAGGGGGCAACAGGAAACACCATATATTTT	CASSLTQGATGNTIYF	16	TRBJ1-3	TRBV7-2	TRBD1	.
TGTGCCAGCAGCCGCCGGGAACTAGCGGGCCAAGAGACCCAGTACTTC	CASSRRELAGQETQYF	16	TRBJ2-5	TRBV3-1/TRBV3-2	TRBD2	.
TGTGCCAGCAGCTCTTACAGGGGGCTGCGCTATGGCTACACCTTC	CASSSYRGLRYGYTF	15	TRBJ1-2	TRBV7-2	TRBD1	.
TGTGCCAGCAGCTATATTGGGGGGGCCTACAATGAGCAGTTCTTC	CASSYIGGAYNEQFF	15	TRBJ2-1	TRBV11-2	TRBD2	.
TGTGCCAGCAGAAAATCAGGGTTCGAGCAGTACTTC	CASRKSGFEQYF	12	TRBJ2-7	TRBV12-3/TRBV12-4	.	.
TGTGCCAGCAGCTTATCCAGCGGGAGTGGGGATGAGCAGTTCTTC	CASSLSSGSGDEQFF	15	TRBJ2-1	TRBV7-3	TRBD2	.
TGTGCTAGTGGTTTGGTACAACCGGGACTAGCGGGGAAGACCGGGGAGCTGTTTTTT	CASGLVQPGLAGKTGELFF	19	TRBJ2-2	TRBV12-5	TRBD2	.
TGTGCCAGCAGTCCTCTCCCCGGCGGGAGTGGTAGCACCGGGGAGCTGTTTTTT	CASSPLPGGSGSTGELFF	18	TRBJ2-2	TRBV28	TRBD2	.
TGTGCCAGCTCACCCCTCTCCGGGACAGGGAGCCACAATGAGCAGTTCTTC	CASSPLSGTGSHNEQFF	17	TRBJ2-1	TRBV18	TRBD1	.
TGTGCCAGCAGTTGGGGGGGCGTGAACACTGAAGCTTTCTTT	CASSWGGVNTEAFF	14	TRBJ1-1	TRBV27	.	once
TGCAGCGTTGAAGAGGTGGACAGGGGCTCCTACAATGAGCAGTTCTTC	CSVEEVDRGSYNEQFF	16	TRBJ2-1	TRBV29-1	TRBD1	.
TGTGCCAGCAGCTTGGGTCCGAGCGGGAGGATGTATGAGCAGTTCTTC	CASSLGPSGRMYEQFF	16	TRBJ2-1	TRBV5-4	TRBD2	.
TGTGCCAGTAGTACCGACACGGTGAACACTGAAGCTTTCTTT	CASSTDTVNTEAFF	14	TRBJ1-1	TRBV19	.	.
TGTGCCAGCAGCTTAGCGGACAGGACCTATGGCTACACCTTC	CASSLADRTYGYTF	14	TRBJ1-2	TRBV5-6	TRBD1	.
TGTGCCAGCAGTTCGTGGACAGGGTACAATGAGCAGTTCTTC	CASSSWTGYNEQFF	14	TRBJ2-1	TRBV28	TRBD1	.
TGTGCCAGTAGTAGAAGACAGGGGTTAGGCACCGGGGAGCTGTTTTTT	CASSRRQGLGTGELFF	16	TRBJ2-2	TRBV19	TRBD1	once
TGTGCCAGCATGGAAACAGGGAGTTGGGGTTCACCCCTCCACTTT	CASMETGSWGSPLHF	15	TRBJ1-6	TRBV27	.	.
TGCGCCAGCAGCCGCTCACAGGGGAGCGAAAACATTCAGTACTTC	CASSRSQGSENIQYF	15	TRBJ2-4	TRBV5-1	TRBD1	.
TGCAGCGTTGAAGGGGGAGTTCCAGAGACCCAGTACTTC	CSVEGGVPETQYF	13	TRBJ2-5	TRBV29-1	.	.
TGTGCCAGCAGCGAAGGGACTAGCGGGCAGTACTTC	CASSEGTSGQYF	12	TRBJ2-7	TRBV7-9	TRBD2	.
TGTGCCAGCTCACTACAGACAGCCTGGGTCGGCACTGAAGCTTTCTTT	CASSLQTAWVGTEAFF	16	TRBJ1-1	TRBV18	.	.
TGTGCCAGCAGGGACAGGACCGGCAATCAGCCCCAGCATTTT	CASRDRTGNQPQHF	14	TRBJ1-5	TRBV6-5	TRBD1	.
TGTGCCAGCAGCTTGGAATCCCCTCCCTCCTACGAGCAGTACTTC	CASSLESPPSYEQYF	15	TRBJ2-7	TRBV5-5	.	few
TGTGCCAGCAGTGCCCAAGGACTAGCGGGAACCTACGAGCAGTACTTC	CASSAQGLAGTYEQYF	16	TRBJ2-7	TRBV6-1	TRBD2	.
TGTGCCAGCAGCCCGGTAGCGGGAGATTACGAGCAGTACTTC	CASSPVAGDYEQYF	14	TRBJ2-7	TRBV3-1/TRBV3-2	TRBD2	.
TGTGCCAGCTCACCATCGGCAGGAACGAACACTGAAGCTTTCTTT	CASSPSAGTNTEAFF	15	TRBJ1-1	TRBV18	.	.
TGTGCTAGCAGCGCCACGTCCGCGGGCGAGCAGTACTTC	CASSATSAGEQYF	13	TRBJ2-7	TRBV7-7	.	few